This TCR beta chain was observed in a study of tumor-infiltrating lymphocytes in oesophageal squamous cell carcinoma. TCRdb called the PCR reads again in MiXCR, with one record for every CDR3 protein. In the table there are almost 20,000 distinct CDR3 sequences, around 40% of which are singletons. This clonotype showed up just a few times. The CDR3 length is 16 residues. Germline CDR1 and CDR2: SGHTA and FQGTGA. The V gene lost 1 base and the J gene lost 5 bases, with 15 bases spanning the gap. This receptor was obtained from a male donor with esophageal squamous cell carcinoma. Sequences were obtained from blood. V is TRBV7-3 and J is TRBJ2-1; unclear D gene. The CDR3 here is CASSLKGHLGNNEQFF. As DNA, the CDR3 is TGTGCCAGCAGCTTAAAAGGGCACCTAGGGAACAATGAGCAGTTCTTC. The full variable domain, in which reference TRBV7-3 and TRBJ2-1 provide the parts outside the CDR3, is GAGVSQTPSNKVTEKGKYVELRCDPISGHTALYWYRQSLGQGPEFLIYFQGTGAADDSGLPNDRFFAVRPEGSVSTLKIQRTERGDSAVYLCASSLKGHLGNNEQFFGPGTRLTVL.